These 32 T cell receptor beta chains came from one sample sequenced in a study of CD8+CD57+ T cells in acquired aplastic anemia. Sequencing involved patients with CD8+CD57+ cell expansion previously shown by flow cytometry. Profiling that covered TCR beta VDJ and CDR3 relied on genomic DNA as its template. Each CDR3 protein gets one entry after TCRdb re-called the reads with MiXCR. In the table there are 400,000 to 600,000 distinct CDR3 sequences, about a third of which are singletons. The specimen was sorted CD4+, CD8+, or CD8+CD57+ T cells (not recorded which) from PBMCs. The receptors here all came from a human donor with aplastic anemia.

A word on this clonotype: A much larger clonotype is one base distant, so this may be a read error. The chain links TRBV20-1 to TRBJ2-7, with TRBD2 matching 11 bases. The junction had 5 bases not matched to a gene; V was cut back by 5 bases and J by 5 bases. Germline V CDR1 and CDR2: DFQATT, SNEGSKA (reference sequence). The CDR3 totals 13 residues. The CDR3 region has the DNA TGCAGTGCTCGGACTAGCGGGTTAAACGAGCAGTACTTC. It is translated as CSARTSGLNEQYF.

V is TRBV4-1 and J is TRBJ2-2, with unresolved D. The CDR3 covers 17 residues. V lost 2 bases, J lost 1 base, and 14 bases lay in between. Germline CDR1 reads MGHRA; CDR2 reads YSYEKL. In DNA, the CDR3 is TGCGCCAGCAGCCAACCGATTCTTAGGAAGAACACCGGGGAGCTGTTTTTT. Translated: CASSQPILRKNTGELFF.

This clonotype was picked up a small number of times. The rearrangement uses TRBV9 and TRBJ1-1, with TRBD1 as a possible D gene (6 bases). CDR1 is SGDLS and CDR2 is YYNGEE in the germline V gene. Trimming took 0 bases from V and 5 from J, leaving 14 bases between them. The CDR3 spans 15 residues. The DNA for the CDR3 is TGTGCCAGCAGCGTAGGCGTGGACAGAGTTACTGAAGCTTTCTTT. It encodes CASSVGVDRVTEAFF.

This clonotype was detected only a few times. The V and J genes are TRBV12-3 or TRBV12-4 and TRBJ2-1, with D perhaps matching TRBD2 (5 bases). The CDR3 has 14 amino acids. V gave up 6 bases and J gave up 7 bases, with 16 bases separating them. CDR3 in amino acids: CASSPAAAANEQFF. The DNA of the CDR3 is TGTGCCAGCAGCCCCGCGGCAGCGGCAAATGAGCAGTTCTTC.

For the CDR3, the DNA is TGTGCCAGCAGAGAGTCGGGAGTTTACACCTTC. The encoded protein is CASRESGVYTF. This sequence joins TRBV7-8 and TRBJ1-2; D gene ambiguous. The germline CDR1 and CDR2 sequences are SGHVS and FQNEAQ. This CDR3 is 11 amino acids long. Trimming removed 6 bases from V and 11 bases from J, with 13 bases in between.

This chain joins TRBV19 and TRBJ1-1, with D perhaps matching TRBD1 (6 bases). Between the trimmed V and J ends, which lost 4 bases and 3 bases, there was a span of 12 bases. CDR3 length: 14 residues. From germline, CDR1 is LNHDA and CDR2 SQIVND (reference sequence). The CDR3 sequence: CASSTDSADTEAFF. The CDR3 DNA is TGTGCCAGTAGTACGGACAGTGCGGACACTGAAGCTTTCTTT.

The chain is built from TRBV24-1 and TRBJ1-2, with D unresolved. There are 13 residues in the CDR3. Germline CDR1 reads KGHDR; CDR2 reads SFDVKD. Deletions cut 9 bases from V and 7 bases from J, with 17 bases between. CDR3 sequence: CATPLCGRIGYTF. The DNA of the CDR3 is TGTGCCACCCCTCTTTGTGGACGGATTGGCTACACCTTC.

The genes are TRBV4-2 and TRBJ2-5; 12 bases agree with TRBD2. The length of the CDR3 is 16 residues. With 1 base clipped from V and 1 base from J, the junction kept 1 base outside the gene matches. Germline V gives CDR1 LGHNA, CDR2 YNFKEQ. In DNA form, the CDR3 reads TGTGCCAGCAGCCAAGGGACTAGCGGGACCCAAGAGACCCAGTACTTC. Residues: CASSQGTSGTQETQYF.

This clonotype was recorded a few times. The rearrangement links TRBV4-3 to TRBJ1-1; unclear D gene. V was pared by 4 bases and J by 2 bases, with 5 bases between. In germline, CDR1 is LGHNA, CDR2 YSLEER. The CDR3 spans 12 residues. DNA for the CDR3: TGCGCCAGCAGCCGTACTAACACTGAAGCTTTCTTT. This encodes CASSRTNTEAFF.

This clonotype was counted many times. The CDR3 here is CASSEEGGTLFSPLHF. CDR3 in DNA: TGTGCCAGCAGTGAAGAGGGGGGGACCTTGTTTTCACCCCTCCACTTT. The chain couples TRBV2 to TRBJ1-6; TRBD1 is a possible D gene (6 bases). The CDR3 has 16 amino acids. Per the germline V gene, CDR1 is SNHLY and CDR2 is FYNNEI. V was clipped by 1 base and J by 9 bases, with 16 bases between them.

CDR3 region: CAWSIGSDSPLHF. The CDR3 coding sequence is TGTGCCTGGAGTATAGGCAGCGATTCACCCCTCCACTTT. The rearrangement joins TRBV30 to TRBJ1-6; D call uncertain. The germline V gene has CDR1 GTSNPN and CDR2 SVGIG (reference sequence). Trimming shortened V by 2 bases and J by 8 bases, and 10 bases separated the two germline ends. CDR3 length: 13 amino acids.

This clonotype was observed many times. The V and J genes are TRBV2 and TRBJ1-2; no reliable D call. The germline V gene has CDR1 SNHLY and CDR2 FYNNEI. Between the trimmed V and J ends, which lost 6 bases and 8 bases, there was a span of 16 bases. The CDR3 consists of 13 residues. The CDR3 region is CASRSLGDGGYTF. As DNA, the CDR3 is TGTGCCAGCAGATCCTTGGGCGATGGGGGCTACACCTTC.

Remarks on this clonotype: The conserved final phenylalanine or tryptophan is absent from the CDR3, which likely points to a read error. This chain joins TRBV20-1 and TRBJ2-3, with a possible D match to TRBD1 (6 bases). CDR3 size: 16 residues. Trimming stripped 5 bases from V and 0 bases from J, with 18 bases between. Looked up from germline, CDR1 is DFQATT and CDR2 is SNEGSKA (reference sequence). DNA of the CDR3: TGCAGTGCTTTTCCCGGTCAGGGGCCTAGCACAGATACGCAGTATCTT. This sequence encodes CSAFPGQGPSTDTQYL.

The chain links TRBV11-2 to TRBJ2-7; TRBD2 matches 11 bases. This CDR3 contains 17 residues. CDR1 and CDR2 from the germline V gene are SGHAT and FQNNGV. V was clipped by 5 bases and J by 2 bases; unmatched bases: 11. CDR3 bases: TGTGCCAGCAGCCCATCGGGCCTAGCGGGAGGAACCTACGAGCAGTACTTC. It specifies CASSPSGLAGGTYEQYF. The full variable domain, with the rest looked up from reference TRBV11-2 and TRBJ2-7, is EAGVAQSPRYKIIEKRQSVAFWCNPISGHATLYWYQQILGQGPKLLIQFQNNGVVDDSQLPKDRFSAERLKGVDSTLKIQPAKLEDSAVYLCASSPSGLAGGTYEQYFGPGTRLTVT.

Here the CDR3 DNA reads TGTGCCAGCAGCCCTAACGCCGGGACAGGGGGCGCCGAGCAGTACTTC. As protein: CASSPNAGTGGAEQYF. V and J are TRBV7-8 and TRBJ2-7, with 12 positions matching TRBD1. Germline CDR1 and CDR2: SGHVS and FQNEAQ. CDR3 length equals 16 residues. V trimming: 5 bases; J trimming: 6 bases; junction bases outside the gene matches: 11.

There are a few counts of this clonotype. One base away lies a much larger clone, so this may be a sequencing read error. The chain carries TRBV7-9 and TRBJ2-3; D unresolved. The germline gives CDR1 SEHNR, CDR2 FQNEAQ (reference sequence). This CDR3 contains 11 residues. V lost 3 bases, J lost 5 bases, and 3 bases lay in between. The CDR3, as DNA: TGTGCCAGCAGCTTTGAAGATACGCAGTATTTT. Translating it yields CASSFEDTQYF.

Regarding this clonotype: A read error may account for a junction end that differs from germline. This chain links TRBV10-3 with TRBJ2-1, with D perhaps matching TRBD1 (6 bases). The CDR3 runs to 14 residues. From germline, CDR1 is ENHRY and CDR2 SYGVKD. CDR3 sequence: CASSARGPYNEQFF. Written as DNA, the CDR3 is TGTGCCAGCAGTGCCAGGGGTCCCTACAATGAGCAGTTCTTC.

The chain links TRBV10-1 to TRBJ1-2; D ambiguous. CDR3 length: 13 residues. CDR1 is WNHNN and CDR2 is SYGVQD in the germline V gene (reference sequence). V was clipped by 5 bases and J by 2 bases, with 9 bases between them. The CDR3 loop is CASSSGENYGYTF. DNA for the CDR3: TGCGCCAGCAGTAGCGGGGAGAACTATGGCTACACCTTC.

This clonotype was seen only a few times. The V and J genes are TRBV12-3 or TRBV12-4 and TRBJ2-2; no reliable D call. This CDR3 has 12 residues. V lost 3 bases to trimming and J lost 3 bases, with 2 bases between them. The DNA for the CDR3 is TGTGCCAGCAGTTTGTACACCGGGGAGCTGTTTTTT. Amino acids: CASSLYTGELFF.

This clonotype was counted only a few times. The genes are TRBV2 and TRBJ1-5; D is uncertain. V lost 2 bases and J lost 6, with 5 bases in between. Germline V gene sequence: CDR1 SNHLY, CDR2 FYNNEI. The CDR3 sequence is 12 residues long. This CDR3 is CASSESIQPQHF. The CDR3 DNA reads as TGTGCCAGCAGTGAATCGATTCAGCCCCAGCATTTT. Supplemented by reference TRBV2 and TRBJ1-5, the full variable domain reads EPEVTQTPSHQVTQMGQEVILRCVPISNHLYFYWYRQILGQKVEFLVSFYNNEISEKSEIFDDQFSVERPDGSNFTLKIRSTKLEDSAMYFCASSESIQPQHFGDGTRLSIL.

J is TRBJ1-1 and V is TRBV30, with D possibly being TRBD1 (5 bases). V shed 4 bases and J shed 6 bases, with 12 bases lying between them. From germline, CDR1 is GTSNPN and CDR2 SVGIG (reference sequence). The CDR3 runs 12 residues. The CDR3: CAWMGGRAEAFF. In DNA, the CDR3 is TGTGCCTGGATGGGGGGAAGGGCTGAAGCTTTCTTT.

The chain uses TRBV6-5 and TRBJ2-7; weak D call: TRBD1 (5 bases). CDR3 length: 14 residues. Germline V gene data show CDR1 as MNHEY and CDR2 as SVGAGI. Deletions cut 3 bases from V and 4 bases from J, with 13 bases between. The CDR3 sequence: CASSYLAGSYEQYF. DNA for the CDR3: TGTGCCAGCAGTTATTTGGCAGGGTCGTACGAGCAGTACTTC.

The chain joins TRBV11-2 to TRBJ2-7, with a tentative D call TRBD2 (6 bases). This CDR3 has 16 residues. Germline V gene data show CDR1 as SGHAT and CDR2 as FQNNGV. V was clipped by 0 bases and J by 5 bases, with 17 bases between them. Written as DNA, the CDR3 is TGTGCCAGCAGCTTAGATGGCTACGGGGGAAGGGACGAGCAGTACTTC. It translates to CASSLDGYGGRDEQYF.

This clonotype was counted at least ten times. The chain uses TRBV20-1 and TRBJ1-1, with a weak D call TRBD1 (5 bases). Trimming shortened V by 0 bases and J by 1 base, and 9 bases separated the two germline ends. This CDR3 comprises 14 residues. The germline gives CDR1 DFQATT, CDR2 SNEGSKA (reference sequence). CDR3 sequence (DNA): TGCAGTGCTAGAGACAGGGAGGGGAACACTGAAGCTTTCTTT. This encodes CSARDREGNTEAFF.

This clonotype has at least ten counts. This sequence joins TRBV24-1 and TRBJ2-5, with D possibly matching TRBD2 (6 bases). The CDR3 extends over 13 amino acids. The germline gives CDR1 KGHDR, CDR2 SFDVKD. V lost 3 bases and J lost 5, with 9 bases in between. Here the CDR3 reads CATSDGGRETQYF. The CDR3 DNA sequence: TGTGCCACCAGTGATGGGGGGAGGGAGACCCAGTACTTC.

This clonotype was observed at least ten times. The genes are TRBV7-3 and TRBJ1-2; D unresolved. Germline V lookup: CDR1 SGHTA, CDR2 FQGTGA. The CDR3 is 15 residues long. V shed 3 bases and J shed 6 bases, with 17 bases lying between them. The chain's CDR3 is CASSFDGKTRNGYTF. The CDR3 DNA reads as TGTGCCAGCAGCTTTGACGGGAAAACCAGGAATGGCTACACCTTC.

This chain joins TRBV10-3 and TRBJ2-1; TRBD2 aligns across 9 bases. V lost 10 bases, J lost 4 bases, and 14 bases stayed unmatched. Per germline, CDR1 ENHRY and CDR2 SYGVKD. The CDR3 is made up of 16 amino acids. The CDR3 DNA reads TGTGCCAGCAGCTTTGCCCCTAGCGGGGCGTACAATGAGCAGTTCTTC. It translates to CASSFAPSGAYNEQFF.

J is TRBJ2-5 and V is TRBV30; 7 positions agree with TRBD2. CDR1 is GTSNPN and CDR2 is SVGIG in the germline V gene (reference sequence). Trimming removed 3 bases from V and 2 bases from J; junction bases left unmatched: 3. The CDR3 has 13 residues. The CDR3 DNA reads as TGTGCCTGGAGCCACGGGGGGCAAGAGACCCAGTACTTC. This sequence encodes CAWSHGGQETQYF.

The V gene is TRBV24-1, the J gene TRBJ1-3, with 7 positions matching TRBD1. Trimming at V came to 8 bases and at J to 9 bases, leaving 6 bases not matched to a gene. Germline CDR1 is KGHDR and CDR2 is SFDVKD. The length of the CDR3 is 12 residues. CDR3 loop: CATNRQGCTIYF. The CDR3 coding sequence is TGTGCCACCAACCGACAGGGCTGCACCATATATTTT.

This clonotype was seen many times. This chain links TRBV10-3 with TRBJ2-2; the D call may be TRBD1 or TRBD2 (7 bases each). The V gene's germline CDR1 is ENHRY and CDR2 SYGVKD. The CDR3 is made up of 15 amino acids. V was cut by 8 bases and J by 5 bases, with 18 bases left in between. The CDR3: CAIGGGGERTGELFF. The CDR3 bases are TGTGCCATCGGGGGAGGGGGCGAACGGACCGGGGAGCTGTTTTTT.

The CDR3 loop is CASSIEPNTEAFF. The CDR3 DNA reads TGTGCCAGCAGCATCGAGCCGAACACTGAAGCTTTCTTT. The V and J genes are TRBV5-4 and TRBJ1-1; D is ambiguous. The CDR3 runs 13 residues. The V gene's germline CDR1 is SGHNT and CDR2 YYREEE (reference sequence). Trimming took 4 bases from V and 1 from J, leaving 8 bases between them.

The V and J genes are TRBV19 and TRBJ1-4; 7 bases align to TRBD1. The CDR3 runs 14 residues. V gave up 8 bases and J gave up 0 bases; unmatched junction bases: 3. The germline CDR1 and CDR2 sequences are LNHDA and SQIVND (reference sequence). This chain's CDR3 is CASADRATNEKLFF. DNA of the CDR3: TGTGCCAGTGCCGACAGGGCAACTAATGAAAAACTGTTTTTT. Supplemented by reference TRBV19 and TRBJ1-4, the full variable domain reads DGGITQSPKYLFRKEGQNVTLSCEQNLNHDAMYWYRQDPGQGLRLIYYSQIVNDFQKGDIAEGYSVSREKKESFPLTVTSAQKNPTAFYLCASADRATNEKLFFGSGTQLSVL.